This record concerns one TCR beta chain sequence. Noted treatment: some 20 received Ad26.COV2.S at low or high dose, single or two shots; about 5 received placebo; per-sample allocation not given. Sampling happened 63 days after the first vaccine or placebo injection. The germline gives CDR1 SGHRS, CDR2 YFSETQ. Losses at the gene ends were 0 bases for V and 5 bases for J; bases not matched to a gene: 10. The CDR3 extends over 18 amino acids. The data are from a study of Ad26.COV2.S vaccination and SARS-CoV-2 variants. The overall study: The COV1001 Ad26.COV2.S trial arm included the donor. Intramuscular Ad26.COV2.S doses were given once or twice, 56 days apart.

Sequencing was performed with immunoSEQ multiplex PCR; in TCRdb, only in-frame clones are kept and a portion is missing. The sample lists around 450,000 clones, 75% to 90% seen once, with 2.5% in the top ten. This clonotype originated in a person between 18 and 60 years old who received the Ad26.COV2.S COVID-19 vaccine or a placebo. Sequenced here: peripheral blood, sampled in a trial of Ad26.COV2.S vaccine versus placebo. This sequence joins TRBV5-1 and TRBJ2-3; 12 nucleotides agree with TRBD2. The CDR3 reads CASSLVAILTSGGDTQYF. As DNA, the CDR3 is TGCGCCAGCAGCTTGGTTGCAATTTTGACTAGCGGGGGAGATACGCAGTATTTT.